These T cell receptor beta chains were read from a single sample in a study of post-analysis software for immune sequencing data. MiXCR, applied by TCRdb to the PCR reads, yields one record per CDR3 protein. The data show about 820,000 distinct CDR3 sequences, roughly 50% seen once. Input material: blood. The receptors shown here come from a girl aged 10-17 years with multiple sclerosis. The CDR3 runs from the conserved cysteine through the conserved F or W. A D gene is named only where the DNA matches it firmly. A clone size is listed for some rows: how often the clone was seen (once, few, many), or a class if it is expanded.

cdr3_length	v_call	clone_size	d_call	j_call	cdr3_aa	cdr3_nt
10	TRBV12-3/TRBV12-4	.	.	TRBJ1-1	CAERGTEAFF	TGTGCCGAAAGGGGAACTGAAGCTTTCTTT
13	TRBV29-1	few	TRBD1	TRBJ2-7	CSVTGRKSYEQYF	TGCAGCGTGACAGGGAGAAAGTCCTACGAGCAGTACTTC
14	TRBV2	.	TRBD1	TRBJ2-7	CASNGQGATYEQYF	TGTGCCAGCAACGGACAGGGGGCGACTTACGAGCAGTACTTC
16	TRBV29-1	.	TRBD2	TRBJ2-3	CSVVEGSGAVVNTQYF	TGCAGCGTTGTCGAGGGTAGCGGGGCGGTCGTCAATACGCAGTATTTT
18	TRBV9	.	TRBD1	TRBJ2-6	CASSATGQGPSGANVLTF	TGTGCCAGCAGCGCCACGGGACAGGGGCCTTCTGGGGCCAACGTCCTGACTTTC
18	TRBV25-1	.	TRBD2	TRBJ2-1	CASRGGLAGGLLYNEQFF	TGTGCCAGCAGGGGGGGACTAGCGGGGGGGCTCCTCTACAATGAGCAGTTCTTC
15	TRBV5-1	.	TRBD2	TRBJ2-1	CASSLIAGGHNEQFF	TGCGCCAGCAGCTTGATAGCGGGGGGACACAATGAGCAGTTCTTC
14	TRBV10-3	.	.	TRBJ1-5	CAISAHRTDQPQHF	TGTGCCATCAGTGCCCACAGAACCGATCAGCCCCAGCATTTT
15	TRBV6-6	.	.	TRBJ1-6	CASSGDSRNNSPLHF	TGTGCCAGCAGTGGTGACAGCAGAAATAATTCACCCCTCCACTTT
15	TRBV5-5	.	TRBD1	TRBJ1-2	CASSLSEGQYYGYTF	TGTGCCAGCAGCTTGAGTGAGGGACAGTACTATGGCTACACCTTC
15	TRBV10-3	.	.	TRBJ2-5	CAISDGEDPGETQYF	TGTGCCATCAGTGATGGGGAGGACCCGGGAGAGACCCAGTACTTC
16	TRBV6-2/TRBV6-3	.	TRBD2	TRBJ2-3	CASSLGPGLAGETQYF	TGTGCCAGCAGTTTAGGCCCGGGGCTAGCGGGAGAGACGCAGTATTTT
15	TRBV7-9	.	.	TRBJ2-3	CASSLGDGETDTQYF	TGTGCCAGCAGCTTAGGAGATGGCGAAACAGATACGCAGTATTTT
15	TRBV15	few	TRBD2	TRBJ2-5	CATSMTSGSQETQYF	TGTGCCACCAGCATGACTAGCGGATCCCAAGAGACCCAGTACTTC
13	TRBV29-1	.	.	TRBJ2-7	CSVVRGPLYEQYF	TGCAGCGTTGTGAGGGGACCTCTATACGAGCAGTACTTC
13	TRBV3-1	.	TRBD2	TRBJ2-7	CASSQNSGNEQYF	TGTGCCAGCAGCCAAAATAGCGGGAACGAGCAGTACTTC
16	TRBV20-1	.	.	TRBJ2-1	CSANWGALSSYNEQFF	TGCAGCGCGAACTGGGGGGCCCTGAGCTCCTACAATGAGCAGTTCTTC
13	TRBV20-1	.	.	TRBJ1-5	CSARRASGRPQHF	TGCAGTGCTAGAAGGGCGTCTGGGCGGCCCCAGCATTTT